This T cell receptor beta chain came from a study of shared clonotypes between healthy human individuals. In the case of this clone: What it binds is unknown.

General study results and limits: Non-shared clonotypes had lower generation probabilities than those shared by all four donors.

TCRdb's table, derived via immunoSEQ multiplex PCR, lists solely in-frame clones and lacks some. Of some 2 million clones listed, 90% to 95% are singletons. CDR1 and CDR2 from the germline V gene are MNHNS and SASEGT. The V end lost 4 bases, the J end lost 4 bases, and 2 bases lay between the germline ends. The CDR3 length is 11 residues. The receptor was derived from a man aged 18 to 35 in good health. J is TRBJ1-5 and V is TRBV6-1; D call uncertain. Sequenced input: naive CD4+ T cells sorted from blood. The subset is: CD45RA+ positively selected. CDR3 DNA sequence: TGTGCCAGCAGTGCTAATCAGCCCCAGCATTTT. Amino acids: CASSANQPQHF.